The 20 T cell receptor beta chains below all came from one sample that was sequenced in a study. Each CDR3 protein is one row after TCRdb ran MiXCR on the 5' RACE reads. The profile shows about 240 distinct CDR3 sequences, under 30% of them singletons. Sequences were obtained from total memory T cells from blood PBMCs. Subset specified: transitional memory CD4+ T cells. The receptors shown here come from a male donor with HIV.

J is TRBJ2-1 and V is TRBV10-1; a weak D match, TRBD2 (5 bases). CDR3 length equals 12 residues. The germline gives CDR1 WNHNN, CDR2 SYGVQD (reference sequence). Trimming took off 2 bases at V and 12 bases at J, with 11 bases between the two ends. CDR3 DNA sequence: TGCGCCAGCAGTGAGAACGGAGGTAGGCAGTTCTTC. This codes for CASSENGGRQFF.

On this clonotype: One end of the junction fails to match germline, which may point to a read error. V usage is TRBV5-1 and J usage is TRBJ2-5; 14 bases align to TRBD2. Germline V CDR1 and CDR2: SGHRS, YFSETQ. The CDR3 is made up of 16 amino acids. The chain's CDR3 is CASSVSGTSGGETLYF. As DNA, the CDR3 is TGCGCCAGCAGTGTTTCCGGGACTAGCGGGGGTGAGACCCTGTACTTC. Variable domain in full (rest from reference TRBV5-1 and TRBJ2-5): KAGVTQTPRYLIKTRGQQVTLSCSPISGHRSVSWYQQTPGQGLQFLFEYFSETQRNKGNFPGRFSGRQFSNSRSEMNVSTLELGDSALYLCASSVSGTSGGETLYFGPGTRLLVL.

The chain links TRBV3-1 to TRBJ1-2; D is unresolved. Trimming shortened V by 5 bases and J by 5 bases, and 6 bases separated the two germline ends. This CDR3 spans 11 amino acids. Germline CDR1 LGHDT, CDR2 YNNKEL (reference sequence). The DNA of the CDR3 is TGTGCCAGCAGCTACCTATATGGCTACACCTTC. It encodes CASSYLYGYTF.

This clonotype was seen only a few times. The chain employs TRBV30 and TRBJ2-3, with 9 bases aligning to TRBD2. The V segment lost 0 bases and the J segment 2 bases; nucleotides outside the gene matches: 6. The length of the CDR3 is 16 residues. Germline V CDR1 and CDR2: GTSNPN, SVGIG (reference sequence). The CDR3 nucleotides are TGTGCCTGGAGTGTAGCGGGCGGGGGGGCCACAGATACGCAGTATTTT. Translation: CAWSVAGGGATDTQYF.

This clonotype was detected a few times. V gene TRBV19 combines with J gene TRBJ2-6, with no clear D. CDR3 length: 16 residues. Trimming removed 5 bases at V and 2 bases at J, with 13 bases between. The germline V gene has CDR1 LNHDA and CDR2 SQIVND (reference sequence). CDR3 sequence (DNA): TGTGCCAGTAGTCTTCACGTAATACCTGGGGCCAACGTCCTGACTTTC. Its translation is CASSLHVIPGANVLTF.

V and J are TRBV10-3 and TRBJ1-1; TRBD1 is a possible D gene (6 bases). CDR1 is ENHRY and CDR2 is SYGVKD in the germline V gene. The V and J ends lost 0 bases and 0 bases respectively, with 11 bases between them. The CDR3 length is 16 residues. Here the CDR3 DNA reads TGTGCCATCAGTGAGTCACAGGGCGTACTGAACACTGAAGCTTTCTTT. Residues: CAISESQGVLNTEAFF.

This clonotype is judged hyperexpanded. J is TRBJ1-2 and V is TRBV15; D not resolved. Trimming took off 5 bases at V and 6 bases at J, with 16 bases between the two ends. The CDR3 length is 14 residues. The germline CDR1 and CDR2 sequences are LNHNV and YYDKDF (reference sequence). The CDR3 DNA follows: TGTGCCACCAGCGCCTACCAGGCGAGAGATGGCTACACCTTC. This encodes CATSAYQARDGYTF.

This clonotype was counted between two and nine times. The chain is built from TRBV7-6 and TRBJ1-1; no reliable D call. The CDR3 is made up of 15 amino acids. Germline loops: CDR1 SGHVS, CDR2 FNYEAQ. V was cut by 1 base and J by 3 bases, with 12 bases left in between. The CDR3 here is CASSLDGSSDTEAFF. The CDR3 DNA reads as TGTGCCAGCAGCTTAGATGGCAGTTCGGACACTGAAGCTTTCTTT.

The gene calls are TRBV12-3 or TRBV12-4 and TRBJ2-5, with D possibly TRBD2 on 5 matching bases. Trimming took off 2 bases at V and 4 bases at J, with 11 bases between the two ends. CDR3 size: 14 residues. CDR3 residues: CASSLHIGRETQYF. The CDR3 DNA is TGTGCCAGCAGTTTACATATAGGGAGAGAGACCCAGTACTTC.

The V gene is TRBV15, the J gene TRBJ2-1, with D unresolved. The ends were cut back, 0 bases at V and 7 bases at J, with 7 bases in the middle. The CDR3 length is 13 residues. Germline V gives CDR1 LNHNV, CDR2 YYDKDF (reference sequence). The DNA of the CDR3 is TGTGCCACCAGCAGAGATAACGGTAATGAGCAGTTCTTC. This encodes CATSRDNGNEQFF.

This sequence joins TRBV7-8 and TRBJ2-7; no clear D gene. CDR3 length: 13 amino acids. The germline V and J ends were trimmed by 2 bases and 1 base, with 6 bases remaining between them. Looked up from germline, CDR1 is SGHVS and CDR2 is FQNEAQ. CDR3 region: CASSLRTSYEQYF. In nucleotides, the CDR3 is TGTGCCAGCAGCTTACGGACGTCCTACGAGCAGTACTTC.

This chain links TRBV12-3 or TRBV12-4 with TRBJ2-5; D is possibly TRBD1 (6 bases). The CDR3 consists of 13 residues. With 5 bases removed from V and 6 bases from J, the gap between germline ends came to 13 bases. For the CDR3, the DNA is TGTGCCAGCAGTGACAGGTTGATTCAGACCCAGTACTTC. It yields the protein CASSDRLIQTQYF.

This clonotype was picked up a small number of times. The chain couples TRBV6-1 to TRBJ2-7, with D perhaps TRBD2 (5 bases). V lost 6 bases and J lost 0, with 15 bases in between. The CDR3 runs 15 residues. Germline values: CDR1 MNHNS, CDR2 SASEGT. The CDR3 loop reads CASRVGRGSSYEQYF. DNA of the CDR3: TGTGCCAGCAGGGTAGGTCGTGGGAGCTCCTACGAGCAGTACTTC.

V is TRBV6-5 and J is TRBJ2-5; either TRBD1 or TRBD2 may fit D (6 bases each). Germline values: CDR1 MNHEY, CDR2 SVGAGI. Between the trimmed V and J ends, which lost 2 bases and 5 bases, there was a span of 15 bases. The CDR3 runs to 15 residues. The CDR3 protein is CASSYGGLPRETQYF. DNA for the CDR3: TGTGCCAGCAGTTACGGGGGGCTGCCCCGGGAGACCCAGTACTTC.

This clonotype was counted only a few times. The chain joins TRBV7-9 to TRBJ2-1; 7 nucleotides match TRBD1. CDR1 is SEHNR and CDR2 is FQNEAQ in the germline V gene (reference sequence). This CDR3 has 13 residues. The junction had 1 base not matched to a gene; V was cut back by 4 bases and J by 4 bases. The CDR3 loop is CASSSGQYNEQFF. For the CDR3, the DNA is TGTGCCAGCAGCTCGGGACAGTACAATGAGCAGTTCTTC.

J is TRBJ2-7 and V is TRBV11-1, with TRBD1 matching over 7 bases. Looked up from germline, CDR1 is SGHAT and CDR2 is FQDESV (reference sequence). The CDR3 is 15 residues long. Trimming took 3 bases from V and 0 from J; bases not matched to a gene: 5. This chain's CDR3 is CASSFATGSSYEQYF. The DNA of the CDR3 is TGTGCCAGCAGCTTCGCGACAGGGAGCTCCTACGAGCAGTACTTC.

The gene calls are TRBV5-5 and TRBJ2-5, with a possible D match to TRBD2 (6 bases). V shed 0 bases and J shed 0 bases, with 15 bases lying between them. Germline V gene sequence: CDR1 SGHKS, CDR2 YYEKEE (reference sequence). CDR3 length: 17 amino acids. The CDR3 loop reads CASSLAMAGTYQETQYF. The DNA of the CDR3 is TGTGCCAGCAGCTTGGCGATGGCGGGGACGTACCAAGAGACCCAGTACTTC. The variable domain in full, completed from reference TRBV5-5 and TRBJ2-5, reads DAGVTQSPTHLIKTRGQQVTLRCSPISGHKSVSWYQQVLGQGPQFIFQYYEKEERGRGNFPDRFSARQFPNYSSELNVNALLLGDSALYLCASSLAMAGTYQETQYFGPGTRLLVL.

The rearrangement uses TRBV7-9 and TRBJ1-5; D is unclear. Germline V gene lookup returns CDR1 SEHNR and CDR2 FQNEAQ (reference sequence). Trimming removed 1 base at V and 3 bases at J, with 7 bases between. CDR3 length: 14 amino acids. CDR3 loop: CASSLDIYNQPQHF. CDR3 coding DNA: TGTGCCAGCAGCTTAGACATATACAATCAGCCCCAGCATTTT.

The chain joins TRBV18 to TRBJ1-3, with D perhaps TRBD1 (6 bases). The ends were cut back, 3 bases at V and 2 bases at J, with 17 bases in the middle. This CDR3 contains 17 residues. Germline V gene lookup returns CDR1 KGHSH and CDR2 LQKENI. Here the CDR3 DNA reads TGTGCCAGCTCACCGGTGGCCTCAAGGGGGACTGGAAACACCATATATTTT. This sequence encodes CASSPVASRGTGNTIYF. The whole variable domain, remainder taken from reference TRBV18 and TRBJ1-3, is NAGVMQNPRHLVRRRGQEARLRCSPMKGHSHVYWYRQLPEEGLKFMVYLQKENIIDESGMPKERFSAEFPKEGPSILRIQQVVRGDSAAYFCASSPVASRGTGNTIYFGEGSWLTVV.

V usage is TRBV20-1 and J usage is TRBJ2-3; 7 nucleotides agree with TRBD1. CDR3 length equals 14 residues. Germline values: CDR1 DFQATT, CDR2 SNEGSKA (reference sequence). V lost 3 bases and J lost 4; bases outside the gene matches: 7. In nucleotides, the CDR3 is TGCAGTGCTAGGGGCAGGGGGTGGGCAGATACGCAGTATTTT. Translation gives CSARGRGWADTQYF.